The next 26 T cell receptor beta chains were all read from a single sample in a study of preoperative IRX-2 immunotherapy in early breast cancer. Treatment noted: preoperative locoregional IRX-2 cytokine immunotherapy. Repertoires were generated with immunoSEQ multiplex PCR, while TCRdb's copy carries only in-frame clones and drops some. The sample comprises around 38,000 clones, 60% to 80% of which are singletons, and roughly 1.2% rests with the top ten. The sample in question was tumor tissue, obtained after IRX-2 immunotherapy. Source of these receptors: a human donor with breast cancer.

This chain connects TRBV4-1 to TRBJ1-6, with D uncertain. Germline CDR1 reads MGHRA; CDR2 reads YSYEKL. There are 14 residues in the CDR3. V lost 4 bases and J 0 bases, leaving 4 bases between the germline ends. CDR3 sequence: CASSPGSYNSPLHF. In nucleotides, the CDR3 is TGCGCCAGCAGCCCGGGCTCCTATAATTCACCCCTCCACTTT.

This clone occurred a few times. This chain connects TRBV6-8 to TRBJ1-5; D is unresolved. Looked up from germline, CDR1 is MNHGY and CDR2 is SAAAGT. The V end lost 7 bases, the J end lost 4 bases, and 14 bases lay between the germline ends. The CDR3 is 14 amino acids. The CDR3 DNA reads as TGTGCCAGCAACCCTTTGGGCCCAAATCAGCCCCAGCATTTT. It codes for CASNPLGPNQPQHF.

This chain uses TRBV18 with TRBJ2-1, with 12 bases fitting TRBD1. The length of the CDR3 is 14 residues. Germline V CDR1 and CDR2: KGHSH, LQKENI. V was pared by 4 bases and J by 7 bases, with 2 bases of the junction left unmatched. In nucleotides, the CDR3 is TGTGCCAGCTCACTGGGACAGGGGGCGAATGAGCAGTTCTTC. Translated: CASSLGQGANEQFF.

V gene TRBV6-8 combines with J gene TRBJ2-1; 13 bases match TRBD2. This CDR3 is 15 amino acids long. V gave up 10 bases and J gave up 6 bases; unmatched junction bases: 9. Germline CDR1 and CDR2: MNHGY and SAAAGT. The DNA of the CDR3 is TGTGCCATCAGCGCGACTAGCGGGGGGCTCAATGAGCAGTTCTTC. Translated: CAISATSGGLNEQFF.

V and J are TRBV4-2 and TRBJ2-1; possibly TRBD1 for D (5 bases). The CDR3 consists of 18 residues. Germline assignment: CDR1 LGHNA and CDR2 YNFKEQ. The germline V and J ends were trimmed by 0 bases and 0 bases, with 15 bases remaining between them. CDR3 DNA: TGTGCCAGCAGCCAAGATCAGGCAGGGCGGAGCTCCTACAATGAGCAGTTCTTC. Protein sequence: CASSQDQAGRSSYNEQFF.

This sequence joins TRBV19 and TRBJ2-3; D is unclear. The V end was cut by 3 bases, the J end by 5 bases, with 9 bases between. CDR3 length equals 13 residues. CDR1 is LNHDA and CDR2 is SQIVND in the germline V gene (reference sequence). In nucleotides, the CDR3 is TGTGCCAGTAGTATGAAAGGGATAGATACGCAGTATTTT. Amino acids: CASSMKGIDTQYF.

The CDR3 is CASIGRRNGNSPLHF. The DNA for the CDR3 is TGTGCCAGCATAGGGCGTAGGAATGGTAATTCACCCCTCCACTTT. The chain combines TRBV6-8 with TRBJ1-6; D not resolved. Germline values: CDR1 MNHGY, CDR2 SAAAGT. The germline V and J ends were trimmed by 7 bases and 6 bases, with 16 bases remaining between them. The CDR3 totals 15 residues.

V is TRBV18 and J is TRBJ2-2, with a tentative D call TRBD2 (6 bases). The V end lost 0 bases, the J end lost 7 bases, and 18 bases lay between the germline ends. The CDR3 loop spans 17 amino acids. Germline V gene data show CDR1 as KGHSH and CDR2 as LQKENI. The CDR3 DNA reads TGTGCCAGCTCACCACCGGGGACTGGCTGGCGTGGCGGGGAGCTGTTTTTT. Its protein is CASSPPGTGWRGGELFF.

This rearrangement joins TRBV9 to TRBJ1-1; D is ambiguous. The V gene's germline CDR1 is SGDLS and CDR2 YYNGEE. Trimming removed 5 bases from V and 7 bases from J, with 12 bases in between. The CDR3 spans 12 residues. The CDR3 DNA sequence: TGTGCCAGCAGTGAGGCGCAGGTTGAAGCTTTCTTT. Protein product: CASSEAQVEAFF.

The genes are TRBV7-4 and TRBJ2-7; D is ambiguous. The CDR3 extends over 13 amino acids. V was cut by 6 bases and J by 1 base, with 10 bases left in between. The germline V gene has CDR1 SGHVT and CDR2 SQSDAQ. The CDR3 sequence is CASSPGRSYEQYF. The CDR3 DNA reads as TGTGCCAGCAGTCCTGGTCGTTCCTACGAGCAGTACTTC.

The chain couples TRBV6-4 to TRBJ2-2, with 7 bases lining up with TRBD1. V was clipped by 5 bases and J by 2 bases; unmatched bases: 8. The CDR3 is made up of 16 amino acids. Germline assignment: CDR1 MRHNA and CDR2 SNTAGT. This CDR3 is CASSYGRGINTGELFF. For the CDR3, the DNA is TGTGCCAGCAGTTACGGCAGGGGGATTAACACCGGGGAGCTGTTTTTT.

The V call is TRBV5-1, the J call TRBJ1-2; D is unresolved. With 7 bases removed from V and 5 bases from J, the gap between germline ends came to 18 bases. Germline CDR1 and CDR2: SGHRS and YFSETQ. The CDR3 runs to 14 residues. CDR3 residues: CASGSNQPPYGYTF. DNA of the CDR3: TGCGCCAGCGGCTCCAACCAGCCTCCTTATGGCTACACCTTC.

V gene TRBV7-1 combines with J gene TRBJ2-3; 12 positions match TRBD2. TRBV7-1 carries the ORF label, with uncertain function. Germline trimming cut 5 bases from V and 4 bases from J; bases unmatched to any gene: 10. This CDR3 region has 17 residues. The DNA for the CDR3 is TGTGCCAGCAGCCCCAGAGGGGCTAGCGGGGGGGCAGATACGCAGTATTTT. It specifies CASSPRGASGGADTQYF.

The chain combines TRBV7-1 with TRBJ2-7; perhaps TRBD2 as D (6 bases). TRBV7-1 is filed as an ORF, its function uncertain. Trimming pared 4 bases from V and 3 bases from J, leaving 13 bases between. This CDR3 region has 14 residues. Here the CDR3 DNA reads TGTGCCAGCAGCTTTCGCGGGATTGACTACGAGCAGTACTTC. This gives the protein CASSFRGIDYEQYF.

This clone was seen a single time. The chain has TRBV5-1 and TRBJ2-7; 8 bases are shared with TRBD2. The trim removed 0 bases at V and 6 bases at J, leaving 5 bases unmatched. CDR1 is SGHRS and CDR2 is YFSETQ in the germline V gene. The CDR3 runs 14 residues. The CDR3 nucleotides are TGCGCCAGCAGCTTGGGGAAGCGGGAGTCCGAGCAGTACTTC. It specifies CASSLGKRESEQYF.

The rearrangement links TRBV18 to TRBJ1-5, with 8 bases lining up with TRBD1. CDR3 length: 16 residues. From germline, CDR1 is KGHSH and CDR2 LQKENI. The ends lost 3 bases at V and 4 bases at J; junction bases unmatched: 8. The CDR3 sequence: CASSPSQGAGNQPQHF. The CDR3 nucleotides are TGTGCCAGCTCACCTAGTCAGGGGGCTGGTAATCAGCCCCAGCATTTT.

The J gene is TRBJ2-3, the V gene TRBV15; 11 nucleotides agree with TRBD2. CDR3 length: 18 amino acids. V trimming: 1 base; J trimming: 9 bases; junction bases outside the gene matches: 15. CDR1 LNHNV and CDR2 YYDKDF come from the germline V gene (reference sequence). The CDR3 nucleotides read TGTGCCACCAGCAGAGGGGGCTCTAGCGGGGGGCCGGAGGGGACGCAGTATTTT. This gives the protein CATSRGGSSGGPEGTQYF.

The chain recombines TRBV28 with TRBJ1-3; D is uncertain. Trimming took 1 base from V and 2 from J, leaving 9 bases between them. The V gene's germline CDR1 is MDHEN and CDR2 SYDVKM. The CDR3 contains 15 residues. Here the CDR3 reads CASSLFAGTGNTIYF. As DNA, the CDR3 is TGTGCCAGCAGTTTATTTGCGGGTACTGGAAACACCATATATTTT. Supplemented by reference TRBV28 and TRBJ1-3, the full variable domain reads DVKVTQSSRYLVKRTGEKVFLECVQDMDHENMFWYRQDPGLGLRLIYFSYDVKMKEKGDIPEGYSVSREKKERFSLILESASTNQTSMYLCASSLFAGTGNTIYFGEGSWLTVV.

A remark on this clone: The limits of the CDR3 on the DNA are not certain, so only TCRdb's listed CDR3 is given. This chain joins TRBV28 and TRBJ2-7; TRBD1 reflects the table's D call only, with no check against the DNA. The germline V gene has CDR1 MDHEN and CDR2 SYDVKM. The CDR3 spans 15 amino acids, including both terminal residues. This CDR3 is CASSFLAGGTYEQYF.

The J gene is TRBJ2-4, the V gene TRBV19, with 8 bases that match TRBD2. Looked up from germline, CDR1 is LNHDA and CDR2 is SQIVND (reference sequence). The CDR3 is 17 amino acids. The V gene end was trimmed by 1 base and the J gene end by 3 bases; junction bases not matched to a gene: 8. CDR3 DNA: TGTGCCAGTAGTATAGCTAGCGGGCAGATGGACAAAAACATTCAGTACTTC. Amino acid sequence: CASSIASGQMDKNIQYF. The variable domain in full, with the rest retrieved from reference TRBV19 and TRBJ2-4, is DGGITQSPKYLFRKEGQNVTLSCEQNLNHDAMYWYRQDPGQGLRLIYYSQIVNDFQKGDIAEGYSVSREKKESFPLTVTSAQKNPTAFYLCASSIASGQMDKNIQYFGAGTRLSVL.

The table lists this clone with a count of one. V usage is TRBV19 and J usage is TRBJ1-4, with D maybe TRBD1 (6 bases). Trimming cost V 7 bases and J 8 bases, with 20 bases left between them. Germline V gene sequence: CDR1 LNHDA, CDR2 SQIVND (reference sequence). CDR3 length: 15 residues. For the CDR3, the DNA is TGTGCCAGTACCCTGTTACCAGGGGAAAGGGAAAAACTGTTTTTT. This codes for CASTLLPGEREKLFF.

The gene calls are TRBV11-3 and TRBJ2-2, with 10 positions matching TRBD2. Germline assignment: CDR1 SGHNT and CDR2 YENEEA. The V segment lost 5 bases and the J segment 6 bases; nucleotides outside the gene matches: 9. The CDR3 runs 16 residues. The CDR3 here is CASSPSSGSWPGELFF. The DNA for the CDR3 is TGTGCCAGCAGCCCTTCTAGCGGGAGTTGGCCCGGGGAGCTGTTTTTT.

The chain has TRBV7-6 and TRBJ1-1; D is possibly TRBD1 (6 bases). Trimming took 3 bases from V and 6 from J, leaving 20 bases between them. CDR1 is SGHVS and CDR2 is FNYEAQ in the germline V gene. The CDR3 sequence is 16 residues long. The CDR3 here is CASSLHRGAGTPEAFF. The CDR3 nucleotides are TGTGCCAGCAGCTTGCACCGGGGGGCAGGGACTCCTGAAGCTTTCTTT.

The chain uses TRBV7-6 and TRBJ2-5; D gene unclear. The germline CDR1 and CDR2 sequences are SGHVS and FNYEAQ. Trimming removed 3 bases from V and 5 bases from J, with 13 bases in between. This CDR3 has 14 residues. The CDR3 protein is CASSFWDRRETQYF. Here the CDR3 DNA reads TGTGCCAGCAGCTTTTGGGATAGGCGGGAGACCCAGTACTTC.

The gene calls are TRBV10-3 and TRBJ1-4, with a possible D match to TRBD1 (5 bases). The CDR3 loop spans 16 amino acids. The V end was cut by 2 bases, the J end by 8 bases, with 18 bases between. CDR1 and CDR2 (germline): ENHRY, SYGVKD. In DNA, the CDR3 is TGTGCCATCAGTGAGGGGGGTACCGGTAGTGGCGAAAAACTGTTTTTT. Translation gives CAISEGGTGSGEKLFF.

V and J are TRBV18 and TRBJ2-3; the match to TRBD2 covers 9 bases. Germline V lookup: CDR1 KGHSH, CDR2 LQKENI. The CDR3 length is 17 residues. V trimming: 0 bases; J trimming: 5 bases; junction bases outside the gene matches: 9. The CDR3 reads CASSPPWLAGTEDTQYF. The CDR3 DNA reads as TGTGCCAGCTCACCACCTTGGCTAGCGGGAACCGAAGATACGCAGTATTTT.